This T cell receptor beta chain was sequenced during a study of T cells after yellow fever vaccination (dated by TCRdb to between 2018 and 2021). Background for the entire study: Libraries from fractions with low cell numbers were prepared with the SMART-Seq v4 Ultra Low Input RNA kit. To track T-cell clones before and after primary and booster YFV17D yellow fever vaccination, bulk TCR alpha and beta repertoires were sequenced longitudinally. Two healthy male donors, one aged 18 to 30 and one aged 30 to 39 years, were included in the cohort. Blood was drawn at multiple timepoints before and after primary and secondary immunization, with bulk PBMC replicates and cell subsets isolated. What the authors observed across the whole study: After the booster, most of the clones that had expanded following primary vaccination were detected again (almost 98% of CD4 and around 87% of CD8), which suggests that memory was broadly maintained. Compared with the primary T-cell response, the secondary T-cell response was weaker but faster, peaking on day 5 rather than day 15. Because the study included only two donors, the extent to which the findings can be generalized is limited. Computational filtering was needed because FACS-sorted repertoires could contain abundant contaminating clonotypes from the bulk population. A small share of clonotypes occurred in both CD4 and CD8 compartments, likely arising from convergent recombination.

This clonotype was counted ten times or more. What antigen it recognizes has not been identified. No per-base quality is available; no much larger clone lies one base away. In light of the paper, this sample's treatment or condition label describes: live attenuated yellow fever vaccine strain. At each blood-draw timepoint, two biological replicates of bulk PBMCs were obtained. A standard Ficoll-Paque protocol was used to isolate PBMCs from peripheral blood. TriZol was used to extract RNA from bulk PBMCs, CD4 and CD8 fractions, and dextramer-positive and dextramer-negative fractions. Instrument on record: Illumina NovaSeq 6000. TCR cDNA was made using 5'RACE template switching, a step that added a universal primer site and unique molecular identifiers. Priming for cDNA synthesis came from both the TCR alpha and TCR beta constant segments. Two PCR steps were used to amplify libraries, with sample barcodes and sequencing adapters being added in the second step. Sequencing of libraries was performed on Illumina HiSeq 2500 (2x100 bp) or NovaSeq (2x150 bp). The source study handled its data this way. MIGEC handled demultiplexing of reads and collapsing into UMI consensus sequences, while MiXCR performed V(D)J alignment. Clonotypes responding to the vaccine were identified with edgeR on replicate PBMC samples, with the criteria of FDR below 0.01 and a log2 fold change above 5 up to day 15. Each bulk clonotype received a CD4 or CD8 identity based on whether the sequenced CD4 or CD8 repertoire contained that clonotype at higher abundance. TCRdb reworked the public reads: Q25 trimming with fastp, MiXCR clone assembly, productive beta chains retained. Identical CDR3 proteins give one entry, which carries the most common genes and DNA. The V and J calls follow TCRdb's processing rather than the paper's. The sample data list around 310,000 distinct CDR3 sequences, and about 4.5% of these were observed just once. Roughly 21% of the sample comes from the top ten.

V lost 2 bases and J lost 6 bases; the stretch between them is 10 bases long. From the cysteine through the phenylalanine, the CDR3 covers 14 amino acids. Only the CDR3 DNA stays, 42 bases, in frame from base 1. The germline V gene sets CDR1 to MNHEY and CDR2 to SVGAGI. The V gene is TRBV6-5 and the J gene is TRBJ1-4, with the D gene uncertain. The receptor was isolated from a man aged 18 to 35 who received the YFV17D yellow fever vaccine. The sample here was PBMCs, taken 15 days after the yellow fever booster vaccination. CDR3 loop: CASSYAWQDEKLFF. The nucleotides are TGTGCCAGCAGTTACGCTTGGCAGGATGAAAAACTGTTTTTT.